This passage covers 9 T cell receptor beta chains from one sample sequenced in a study of metastatic and nonmetastatic thyroid tumors. Thyroid surgery took place with no prior treatment in any patient. TCRdb reassembled clones from the PCR reads with MiXCR. The sample gives tens of thousands of clones, approximately 24% of which show up once; 5.5% to 8% is in the top ten. Source material: tumor tissue. The receptor set was obtained from a female donor with papillary thyroid cancer or a benign thyroid nodule (not recorded which). Some clones in this sample may be carry-over from other donors' samples.

This clone appeared many times. At one end the junction does not follow the germline gene, possibly because of a read error. Other nucleotide sequences from this sample produce the same CDR3. The rearrangement uses TRBV9 and TRBJ2-2; D may correspond to TRBD1 or TRBD2 (6 bases each). Germline CDR1 is SGDLS and CDR2 is YYNGEE. The CDR3 consists of 15 residues. CDR3 nucleotides: TGTGCCAGCAGCGGGTCCCAGGGGAGGACCGGGGAGCTGTTTTTC. Protein: CASSGSQGRTGELFF. Drawing the rest from reference TRBV9 and TRBJ2-2, the complete variable domain is DSGVTQTPKHLITATGQRVTLRCSPRSGDLSVYWYQQSLDQGLQFLIQYYNGEERAKGNILERFSAQQFPDLHSELNLSSLELGDSALYFCASSGSQGRTGELFFGEGSRLTVL.

On this clone itself: A read error may account for a junction end that differs from germline. The V call is TRBV12-3 or TRBV12-4, the J call TRBJ1-2; 7 positions match TRBD1. This CDR3 contains 15 residues. The CDR3 sequence is CASSNRDSLDYGYTF. In DNA form, the CDR3 reads TGTGCCAGCAGTAACCGGGACAGCTTGGACTATGGCTACACCTTT.

Relative to its sample, this clone is medium-sized. The gene calls are TRBV24-1 and TRBJ2-1; D gene ambiguous. The CDR3 is 12 amino acids. Trimming took off 0 bases at V and 10 bases at J, with 6 bases between the two ends. Germline loops: CDR1 KGHDR, CDR2 SFDVKD. CDR3 coding DNA: TGTGCCACCAGTGATTTGACGCGGGAGCAGTTCTTC. Residues: CATSDLTREQFF.

This clone was observed at least ten times. This sequence joins TRBV20-1 and TRBJ1-5, with a tentative D call TRBD1 (5 bases). The CDR3 spans 13 residues. Trimming took off 6 bases at V and 1 base at J, with 10 bases between the two ends. Germline V gene data show CDR1 as DFQATT and CDR2 as SNEGSKA (reference sequence). The CDR3 sequence: CSASGHSNQPQHF. In DNA form, the CDR3 reads TGCAGTGCGAGCGGACACAGCAATCAGCCCCAGCATTTT.

This clone occurred many times. Other DNA variants within this sample encode the same CDR3. The V gene is TRBV27, the J gene TRBJ2-3; a weak D match, TRBD2 (6 bases). V lost 5 bases and J lost 4, with 13 bases in between. Per germline, CDR1 MNHEY and CDR2 SMNVEV (reference sequence). The CDR3 runs to 14 residues. CDR3: CASSLREPADTQYF. CDR3 in DNA: TGTGCCAGCAGTCTACGGGAGCCCGCAGATACGCAGTATTTT.

This clone is medium-sized by share. The rearrangement joins TRBV24-1 to TRBJ2-6, with TRBD1 identical over 12 bases. V lost 8 bases, J lost 4 bases, and 8 bases stayed unmatched. This CDR3 contains 17 residues. Germline V gene lookup returns CDR1 KGHDR and CDR2 SFDVKD. CDR3 nucleotides: TGTGCCACCACGCCGGGACAGGGGGCGAAGGGGGCCAACGTCCTGACTTTC. It codes for CATTPGQGAKGANVLTF.

The chain couples TRBV9 to TRBJ2-3; D is undetermined. V lost 0 bases, J lost 5 bases, and 7 bases lay in between. Germline CDR1 and CDR2: SGDLS and YYNGEE. This CDR3 region has 13 residues. The CDR3 DNA reads as TGTGCCAGCAGCGTAGAATCTCTAGATACGCAGTATTTT. It translates to CASSVESLDTQYF.

J is TRBJ1-5 and V is TRBV20-1; D gene unclear. The CDR3 has 16 amino acids. Germline CDR1 DFQATT, CDR2 SNEGSKA (reference sequence). V lost 2 bases and J 0 bases, leaving 14 bases between the germline ends. The CDR3 sequence is CSARPWEEYSNQPQHF. The CDR3 nucleotides read TGCAGTGCTAGACCCTGGGAAGAATATAGCAATCAGCCCCAGCATTTT.

V gene TRBV9 combines with J gene TRBJ2-5; the D is unclear. Between the trimmed V and J ends, which lost 0 bases and 5 bases, there was a span of 8 bases. The germline gives CDR1 SGDLS, CDR2 YYNGEE. The CDR3 is made up of 13 amino acids. The CDR3 reads CASSVEGIETQYF. CDR3 DNA sequence: TGTGCCAGCAGCGTAGAAGGGATCGAGACCCAGTACTTC.